This record looks at one T cell receptor beta chain sequence and its context. Its matching antigen is unknown. CD4+CD127+ cells were sorted as the conventional CD4 T cells. This specimen belongs to a study of B cell selection in AIRE deficiency. Broader study findings: Of fewer than 4,500 shared Treg TCRbeta sequences, about 32% were healthy-donor-only and around 9.5% patient-only. Shared Treg sequences had shorter CDR3s, biased toward rearrangements with few non-templated insertions.

Profiling relied on immunoSEQ multiplex PCR, and the TCRdb table lists in-frame clones only, not all of them. Among about 25,000 clones, just under 97% were seen once, and the ten largest hold approximately 0.22%. V lost 3 bases and J lost 8, with 16 bases in between. The CDR3 is 14 amino acids. CDR1 and CDR2 (germline): KGHSH, LQKENI. V usage is TRBV18 and J usage is TRBJ1-2, with D possibly TRBD1 on 5 matching bases. Sequenced material: conventional CD4+ T cells sorted from PBMCs. This sequence was found in a human donor with AIRE deficiency. For the CDR3, the DNA is TGTGCCAGCTCACCCCTCCCGGGTGGGGACGGCTACACCTTC. Its protein is CASSPLPGGDGYTF.